Each of the 18 T cell receptor beta chains below was sequenced from the same sample in a study of T cells after yellow fever vaccination. TCRdb called the 5' RACE reads again in MiXCR, with one record for every CDR3 protein. The sample has about 350,000 distinct CDR3 sequences, roughly 8.3% seen once. The sample here was PBMCs, taken approximately 47 days after the first yellow fever vaccination. The source is a man between 18 and 29 years old who received the YFV17D yellow fever vaccine.

This chain connects TRBV27 to TRBJ1-2, with TRBD1 as a possible D gene (5 bases). Germline V CDR1 and CDR2: MNHEY, SMNVEV (reference sequence). The CDR3 is made up of 15 amino acids. The V and J ends lost 2 bases and 5 bases respectively, with 15 bases between them. CDR3 sequence reads: CASSLRAGPGYGYTF. In nucleotides, the CDR3 is TGTGCCAGCAGTTTACGGGCAGGGCCAGGTTATGGCTACACCTTC.

The chain links TRBV4-3 to TRBJ2-5, with 9 bases identical to TRBD2. This CDR3 comprises 16 residues. Germline CDR1 is LGHNA and CDR2 is YSLEER. Trimming took 4 bases from V and 4 from J; bases not matched to a gene: 10. The CDR3: CASSPTYSGGGETQYF. In DNA, the CDR3 is TGCGCCAGCAGCCCAACCTATAGCGGGGGAGGAGAGACCCAGTACTTC.

V usage is TRBV9 and J usage is TRBJ2-1; D possibly corresponds to TRBD1 (6 bases). Trimming removed 0 bases at V and 2 bases at J, with 9 bases between. The germline CDR1 and CDR2 sequences are SGDLS and YYNGEE. The CDR3 is 15 amino acids. The CDR3 nucleotides are TGTGCCAGCAGCGTAGAAGGGGGTCCCTACAATGAGCAGTTCTTC. It codes for CASSVEGGPYNEQFF.

The chain is built from TRBV7-2 and TRBJ2-1, with D unclear. CDR3 length: 17 residues. Trimming took 2 bases from V and 0 from J, leaving 14 bases between them. CDR1 is SGHTA and CDR2 is FQGNSA in the germline V gene. The CDR3 DNA is TGTGCCAGCAGCTTATTGGCGGTGGCGAGCTCCTACAATGAGCAGTTCTTC. It specifies CASSLLAVASSYNEQFF.

This rearrangement joins TRBV10-3 to TRBJ2-5; no definite D call. Germline V gives CDR1 ENHRY, CDR2 SYGVKD. This CDR3 is built from 14 residues. The ends were cut back, 8 bases at V and 2 bases at J, with 15 bases in the middle. The CDR3 DNA sequence: TGTGCCATCGGGTCAACTATTAAACAAGAGACCCAGTACTTC. Translated: CAIGSTIKQETQYF.

This clonotype was counted only a few times. V usage is TRBV10-3 and J usage is TRBJ1-2; 7 nucleotides align to TRBD1. V shed 4 bases, J shed 4 bases, and the junction held 3 bases outside the gene matches. Per the germline V gene, CDR1 is ENHRY and CDR2 is SYGVKD. The CDR3 sequence is 13 residues long. The CDR3 sequence is CAISVGTVYGYTF. CDR3 bases: TGTGCCATCAGTGTGGGGACAGTCTATGGCTACACCTTC.

This clonotype was observed a few times. The chain employs TRBV29-1 and TRBJ1-2; tentative D call: TRBD1 (5 bases). V was pared by 4 bases and J by 2 bases, with 11 bases between. The CDR3 spans 13 residues. The germline CDR1 and CDR2 sequences are SQVTM and ANQGSEA. The CDR3 region is CSVGGRQNYGYTF. The CDR3 bases are TGCAGCGTTGGGGGTAGACAGAACTATGGCTACACCTTC.

This clonotype was counted between two and nine times. The rearrangement links TRBV7-9 to TRBJ1-6; 8 bases map to TRBD1. CDR3 length equals 14 residues. From germline, CDR1 is SEHNR and CDR2 FQNEAQ (reference sequence). The V gene end was trimmed by 5 bases and the J gene end by 7 bases; junction bases not matched to a gene: 4. The CDR3 coding sequence is TGTGCCAGCAGCGACGGACAGGGAAATTCACCCCTCCACTTT. It translates to CASSDGQGNSPLHF.

The J gene is TRBJ1-5, the V gene TRBV15; 7 bases are a match to TRBD1. With V trimmed by 0 bases and J by 7 bases, 12 bases remained unmatched. The CDR3 length is 17 residues. Germline V CDR1 and CDR2: LNHNV, YYDKDF (reference sequence). CDR3 coding DNA: TGTGCCACCAGCAGAGATGGAATAAGACAGGGTAGCCAGCCCCAGCATTTT. Translation gives CATSRDGIRQGSQPQHF.

This clonotype turned up a few times. The chain employs TRBV6-1 and TRBJ2-7, with 8 bases that match TRBD1. CDR3 length: 15 amino acids. Losses at the gene ends were 5 bases for V and 3 bases for J; bases not matched to a gene: 9. CDR1 is MNHNS, CDR2 SASEGT, per germline. CDR3 nucleotides: TGTGCCAGCAGTCCCGGGACAGGAGTAAACTACGAGCAGTACGTC. This codes for CASSPGTGVNYEQYV.

This clonotype was seen only a few times. The chain carries TRBV7-2 and TRBJ1-4; D gene ambiguous. The V end lost 6 bases, the J end lost 12 bases, and 14 bases lay between the germline ends. CDR3 length: 12 amino acids. Germline values: CDR1 SGHTA, CDR2 FQGNSA. The CDR3 DNA reads TGTGCCAGCAGTTACACCCTGAGGGAACTGTTTTTT. Amino acid sequence: CASSYTLRELFF.

The CDR3 DNA follows: TGTGCCAGCAGCCCCCGGACAGGGTCCACCTACGAGCAGTACTTC. It translates to CASSPRTGSTYEQYF. V and J are TRBV9 and TRBJ2-7; TRBD1 matches 8 bases. The CDR3 runs 15 residues. With V trimmed by 4 bases and J by 2 bases, 8 bases remained unmatched. Germline loops: CDR1 SGDLS, CDR2 YYNGEE.

This chain links TRBV10-3 with TRBJ2-1, with D maybe TRBD2 (6 bases). V was trimmed by 2 bases and J by 8 bases, leaving 10 bases between them. Germline V gene data show CDR1 as ENHRY and CDR2 as SYGVKD. This CDR3 is built from 13 residues. The CDR3 loop reads CAISERDWDEQFF. In DNA form, the CDR3 reads TGTGCCATCAGTGAGCGGGACTGGGATGAGCAGTTCTTC.

The V and J genes are TRBV6-2 or TRBV6-3 and TRBJ1-2; 8 bases are shared with TRBD1. Germline V CDR1 and CDR2: MNHEY, SVGEGT. CDR3 length: 14 residues. The J segment lost 6 bases and the V segment lost 2 bases, leaving 5 bases of the junction unmatched. CDR3 nucleotides: TGTGCCAGCAGTTACCCGCAGGGGGCGAATGGCTACACCTTC. Its translation: CASSYPQGANGYTF.

In this sample, this clonotype turned up a few times. The chain has TRBV5-1 and TRBJ2-7; no reliable D call. This CDR3 is 14 amino acids long. V shed 0 bases and J shed 4 bases, with 11 bases lying between them. Germline V gene sequence: CDR1 SGHRS, CDR2 YFSETQ. CDR3 protein: CASSLAGGRYEQYF. The CDR3 DNA follows: TGCGCCAGCAGCTTGGCCGGTGGGCGGTACGAGCAGTACTTC.

Only a few counts were recorded for this clonotype. The DNA of the CDR3 is TGTGCCAGCAGGGGACGGGACAGGGGCCCCGCGGAGCAGTACGTC. Amino acids: CASRGRDRGPAEQYV. The chain combines TRBV5-5 with TRBJ2-7; 10 bases map to TRBD1. CDR1 SGHKS and CDR2 YYEKEE come from the germline V gene (reference sequence). The trim removed 5 bases at V and 7 bases at J, leaving 12 bases unmatched. The length of the CDR3 is 15 residues.

The chain carries TRBV6-1 and TRBJ2-5; a possible D gene is TRBD2 (6 bases). The germline CDR1 and CDR2 sequences are MNHNS and SASEGT. There are 16 residues in the CDR3. The ends were cut back, 6 bases at V and 5 bases at J, with 22 bases in the middle. In DNA, the CDR3 is TGTGCCAGCAGAGCCGGGACTCGTGCGAAAGTGGAGACCCAGTACTTC. Protein: CASRAGTRAKVETQYF.

Comments on this clonotype: No conserved phenylalanine or tryptophan ends this CDR3, so it is likely a read error. The chain is built from TRBV5-1 and TRBJ2-5; D is perhaps TRBD1 (6 bases). Trimming took 6 bases from V and 4 from J, leaving 19 bases between them. Germline V gene data show CDR1 as SGHRS and CDR2 as YFSETQ. The CDR3 spans 15 residues. Written as DNA, the CDR3 is TGCGCCAGCAATCCCAATGGGGGCTTAGGAGAGACCCAGTACTCC. Amino acids: CASNPNGGLGETQYS.